This passage covers 4 T cell receptor beta chains from one sample sequenced in a study of T cell repertoires in cytomegalovirus infection. TCRdb recomputed calls from the reads with MiXCR, one row per CDR3 protein. The sample carries approximately 250,000 distinct CDR3 sequences, 8% to 9.5% recorded once. The sequenced sample was PBMCs. These receptors all come from a human donor in good health (CMV status not recorded). Some clones in this sample may be carry-over from other donors' samples.

The sample holds many counts of this clonotype. The chain has TRBV5-1 and TRBJ1-1, with 7 bases fitting TRBD1. CDR3 length equals 17 residues. With V trimmed by 0 bases and J by 0 bases, 8 bases remained unmatched. Germline V lookup: CDR1 SGHRS, CDR2 YFSETQ. The CDR3 DNA reads as TGCGCCAGCAGCTTGGGGGGACAGTCCTTTTTGAACACTGAAGCTTTCTTT. It specifies CASSLGGQSFLNTEAFF.

This clonotype was detected only a few times. V usage is TRBV7-8 and J usage is TRBJ2-6; possibly TRBD1 for D (5 bases). V was shortened by 0 bases and J by 0 bases, with 9 bases between the two germline ends. This CDR3 is built from 17 residues. CDR1 and CDR2 from the germline V gene are SGHVS and FQNEAQ. The CDR3, as DNA: TGTGCCAGCAGCTTAGCTCACCAGGGCTCTGGGGCCAACGTCCTGACTTTC. Protein product: CASSLAHQGSGANVLTF.

The sample holds a few counts of this clonotype. The genes are TRBV2 and TRBJ2-5; D is unresolved. The CDR3 has 12 amino acids. Germline-derived CDR1 and CDR2 are SNHLY and FYNNEI. V was cut by 8 bases and J by 2 bases, with 9 bases left in between. The CDR3 coding sequence is TGTGCCAGCCTACGGCGGCAAGAGACCCAGTACTTC. Its translation: CASLRRQETQYF. Full variable domain (rest looked up from reference TRBV2 and TRBJ2-5): EPEVTQTPSHQVTQMGQEVILRCVPISNHLYFYWYRQILGQKVEFLVSFYNNEISEKSEIFDDQFSVERPDGSNFTLKIRSTKLEDSAMYFCASLRRQETQYFGPGTRLLVL.

There are many counts of this clonotype. The chain combines TRBV7-2 with TRBJ2-5, with D possibly TRBD1 on 8 matching bases. The CDR3 is 16 amino acids. V lost 5 bases to trimming and J lost 2 bases, with 18 bases between them. Germline assignment: CDR1 SGHTA and CDR2 FQGNSA. CDR3 sequence (DNA): TGTGCCAGCAGCAGACAGGGGAGGGGGATGCAAGAGACCCAGTACTTC. Amino acid sequence: CASSRQGRGMQETQYF.